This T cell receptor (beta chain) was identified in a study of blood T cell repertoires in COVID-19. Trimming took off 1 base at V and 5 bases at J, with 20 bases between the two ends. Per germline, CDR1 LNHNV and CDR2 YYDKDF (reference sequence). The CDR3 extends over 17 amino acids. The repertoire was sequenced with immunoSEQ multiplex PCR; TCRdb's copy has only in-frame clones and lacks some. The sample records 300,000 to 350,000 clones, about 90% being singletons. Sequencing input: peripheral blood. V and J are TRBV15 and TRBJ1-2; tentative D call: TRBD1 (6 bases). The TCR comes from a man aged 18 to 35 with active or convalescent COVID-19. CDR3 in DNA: TGTGCCACCAGCAGAGGGCCAGGGGCTAGTTTACTGTATGGCTACACCTTC. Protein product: CATSRGPGASLLYGYTF.